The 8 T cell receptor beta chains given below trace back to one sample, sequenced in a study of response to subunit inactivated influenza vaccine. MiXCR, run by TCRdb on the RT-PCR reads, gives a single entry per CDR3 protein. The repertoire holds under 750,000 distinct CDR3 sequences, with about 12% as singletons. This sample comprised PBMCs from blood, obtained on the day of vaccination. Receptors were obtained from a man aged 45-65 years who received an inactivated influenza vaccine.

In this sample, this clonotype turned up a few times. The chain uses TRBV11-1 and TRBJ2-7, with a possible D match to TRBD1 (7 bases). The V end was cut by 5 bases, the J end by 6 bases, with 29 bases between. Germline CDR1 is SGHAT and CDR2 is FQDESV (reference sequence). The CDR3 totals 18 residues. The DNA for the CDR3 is TGTGCCAGCAGCGGCGGGGACAGTCGCTCCCCCTCCCTTCTCGAGCAGTACTTC. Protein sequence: CASSGGDSRSPSLLEQYF.

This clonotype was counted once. CDR3 coding DNA: TGTGCCAGCCGCTGGGAGCTATTCACAGATACGCAGTATTTT. Translation: CASRWELFTDTQYF. The V gene is TRBV7-2, the J gene TRBJ2-3; tentative D call: TRBD2 (5 bases). The CDR3 totals 14 residues. V lost 8 bases to trimming and J lost 2 bases, with 14 bases between them. CDR1 is SGHTA and CDR2 is FQGNSA in the germline V gene.

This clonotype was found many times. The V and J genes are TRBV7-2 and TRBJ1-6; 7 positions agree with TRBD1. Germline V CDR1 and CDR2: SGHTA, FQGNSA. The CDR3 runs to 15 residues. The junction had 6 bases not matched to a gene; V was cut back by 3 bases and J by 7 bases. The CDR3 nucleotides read TGTGCCAGCAGCTTCCGACAGGGACAGAATTCACCCCTCCACTTT. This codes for CASSFRQGQNSPLHF.

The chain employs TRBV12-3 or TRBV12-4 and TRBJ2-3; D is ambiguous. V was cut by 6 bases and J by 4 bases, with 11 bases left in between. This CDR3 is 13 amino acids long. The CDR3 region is CASSLLQPDTQYF. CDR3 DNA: TGTGCCAGCAGCCTCCTTCAGCCAGATACGCAGTATTTT.

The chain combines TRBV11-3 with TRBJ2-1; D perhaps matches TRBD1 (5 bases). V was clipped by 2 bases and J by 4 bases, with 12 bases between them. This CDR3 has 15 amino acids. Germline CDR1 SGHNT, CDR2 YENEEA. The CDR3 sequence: CASSLNLDRYNEQFF. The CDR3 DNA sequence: TGTGCCAGCAGCTTAAACCTTGACAGATACAATGAGCAGTTCTTC.

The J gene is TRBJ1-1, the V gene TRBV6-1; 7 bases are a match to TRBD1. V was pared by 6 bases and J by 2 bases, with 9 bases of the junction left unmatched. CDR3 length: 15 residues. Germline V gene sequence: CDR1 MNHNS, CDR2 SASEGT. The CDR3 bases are TGTGCCAGCAGCGCCTGGGACAGCCAAAACACTGAAGCTTTCTTT. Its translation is CASSAWDSQNTEAFF.

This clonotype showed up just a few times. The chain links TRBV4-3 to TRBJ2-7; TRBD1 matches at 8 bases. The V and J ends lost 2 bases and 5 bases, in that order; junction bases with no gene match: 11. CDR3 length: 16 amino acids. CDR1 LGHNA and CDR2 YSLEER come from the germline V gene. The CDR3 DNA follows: TGCGCCAGCAGCCAAAGGCAGGGCAGGGGGCTCCACGAGCAGTACTTC. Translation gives CASSQRQGRGLHEQYF.

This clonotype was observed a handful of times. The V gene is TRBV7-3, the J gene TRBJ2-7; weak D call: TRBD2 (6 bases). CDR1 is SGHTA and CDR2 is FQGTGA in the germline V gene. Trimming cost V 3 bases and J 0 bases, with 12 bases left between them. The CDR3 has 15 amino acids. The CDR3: CASSFGTYSSYEQYF. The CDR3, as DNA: TGTGCCAGCAGCTTCGGGACTTACAGCTCCTACGAGCAGTACTTC.